The entry that follows covers one T cell receptor (beta chain) sequence. Taking its sample share into account, this clone is large (0.1 to 1%). The specificity of this receptor is unknown. Per-base quality was not reported, and no clone a single base away is much larger than it. CDR1 and CDR2 (SGHRS, YFSETQ) derive from the germline V gene. The CDR3 holds 15 amino acids from the cysteine to the phenylalanine. The read is trimmed to its CDR3 DNA, 45 bases read in frame from base 1. The trim is 1 base for V and 4 bases for J, with a gap of 14 bases between the germline ends. The intended sense of this specimen's time point label: pretherapy, before neoadjuvant immune checkpoint inhibitors. Samples came from the phase 2 randomized NEOSTAR trial, which tested neoadjuvant nivolumab or nivolumab plus ipilimumab followed by surgery in operable NSCLC. The library was generated by the immunoSEQ multiplex PCR assay. The authors processed their data as follows. Repertoires were summarized in terms of richness and clonality, and significantly expanded and contracted clones between pre- and post-therapy samples were identified. What TCRdb holds here is the immuneACCESS table cut down to in-frame rearrangements. Part of the clones is not present; checked against another copy, under half of the missing clones reflect an unresolved V gene, and the others are unexplained. V and J calls plus clone size are reproduced from that table; the DNA served to infer D and trimming. Within this sample are some 38,000 clones, with about 88% of them counted one time only. Approximately 3.3% of the sample is taken by the ten largest.

This entry comes from a study of neoadjuvant nivolumab and ipilimumab in lung cancer (dated by TCRdb to about 2020). At the level of the whole study: Intravenous nivolumab was dosed at 3 mg/kg on days 1, 15 and 29, and in the combination arm ipilimumab 1 mg/kg was added on day 1 only. The primary endpoint of the trial was the rate of major pathologic response (MPR) in the intention-to-treat population of each study arm. In the trial, around 43 patients with operable NSCLC were treated, of whom about 23 were randomized to nivolumab monotherapy and some 20 to nivolumab plus ipilimumab. The study compared TCR repertoires in pretherapy (baseline) peripheral blood with TCR repertoires in tumors resected at surgery after neoadjuvant immune checkpoint blockade. Matched pretherapy and resected tumor pairs were analyzed from seven patients, of whom four had been treated with nivolumab and three with nivolumab plus ipilimumab. Broader findings and caveats from the paper: There was no significant correlation between TCR clonality and pathologic tumor regression, and just a single major-pathologic-response sample was available for the clonality-regression analysis. Pretherapy blood TCR richness correlated positively with richness in tumors resected after neoadjuvant therapy (Spearman R ≈ 0.79). Compared with tumor-adjacent uninvolved lung, resected tumors had greater TCR richness and clonality, and increases showed up in more of the dual-therapy-treated tumors. Tumor T-cell richness and clonality rose from pretherapy to surgery in three of three dual-therapy tumors but in only two of four nivolumab-treated tumors. A small number of samples underwent TCR sequencing.

The chain is encoded by TRBV5-1 joined to TRBJ1-2, with TRBD1 perhaps the D gene, on 5 matching bases. The receptor was isolated from an adult with non-small cell lung cancer. This specimen consisted of peripheral blood, obtained before neoadjuvant nivolumab, alone or with ipilimumab. The DNA sequence is as follows: TGCGCCAGCAGCTTGCAAGGGGTCCGGGCCTATGGCTACACCTTC. Translated, it gives CASSLQGVRAYGYTF.